The 27 T cell receptor beta chains below all came from one sample that was sequenced in a study of breast tumors, draining lymph nodes, adjacent tissues. Breast cancer patients provided tissue from their axillary draining lymph nodes. One entry per CDR3 protein results from TCRdb running MiXCR on the multiplex PCR reads. The sample carries 250,000 or so distinct CDR3 sequences, about 30% recorded once. The material sequenced was axillary lymph node tissue. The receptors were gathered from a female donor with breast cancer. Some clones in this sample may be carry-over from other donors' samples.

J is TRBJ2-3 and V is TRBV7-2; D may be TRBD2 (6 bases). The germline V gene has CDR1 SGHTA and CDR2 FQGNSA. Trimming removed 0 bases at V and 2 bases at J, with 12 bases between. The CDR3 sequence is 16 residues long. The CDR3 is CASSLAAGQTTDTQYF. DNA for the CDR3: TGTGCCAGCAGCTTAGCAGCGGGCCAGACCACAGATACGCAGTATTTT.

Worth noting for this clonotype: One end of the junction varies from germline; a read error may be responsible. The genes are TRBV10-3 and TRBJ2-2; D is unclear. CDR1 and CDR2 from the germline V gene are ENHRY and SYGVKD. This CDR3 spans 15 amino acids. This chain's CDR3 is CTISQAKLNTGELFF. CDR3 DNA sequence: TGTACCATCAGTCAGGCTAAGCTGAACACCGGGGAGCTGTTTTTT.

This rearrangement joins TRBV5-1 to TRBJ1-2; D is possibly TRBD1 (5 bases). The germline V gene has CDR1 SGHRS and CDR2 YFSETQ. The CDR3 extends over 17 amino acids. Trimming took 4 bases from V and 1 from J, leaving 20 bases between them. The CDR3 reads CASSPPLDRFLNYGYTF. In nucleotides, the CDR3 is TGCGCCAGCAGCCCTCCTCTAGACAGATTCCTTAACTATGGCTACACCTTC.

This chain links TRBV11-2 with TRBJ1-4, with D perhaps TRBD1 (6 bases). Germline CDR1 reads SGHAT; CDR2 reads FQNNGV. The V end was cut by 2 bases, the J end by 6 bases, with 19 bases between. This CDR3 contains 17 residues. The DNA for the CDR3 is TGTGCCAGCAGCTTAAGGGGGGCAGGGGTTGGGGATGAAAAACTGTTTTTT. Its protein is CASSLRGAGVGDEKLFF.

The rearrangement joins TRBV25-1 to TRBJ2-5; D not certain. Trimming took off 0 bases at V and 3 bases at J, with 8 bases between the two ends. Germline CDR1 reads MGHDK; CDR2 reads SYGVNS. The length of the CDR3 is 14 residues. The CDR3 sequence is CASSEYSGEETQYF. Here the CDR3 DNA reads TGTGCCAGCAGTGAATATTCAGGTGAAGAGACCCAGTACTTC.

The chain carries TRBV29-1 and TRBJ2-1, with TRBD2 as a possible D gene (6 bases). The CDR3 extends over 11 amino acids. CDR1 and CDR2 from the germline V gene are SQVTM and ANQGSEA. V lost 8 bases to trimming and J lost 7 bases, with 12 bases between them. Here the CDR3 reads CSTGGWNEQFF. In DNA, the CDR3 is TGCAGCACAGGAGGGTGGAATGAGCAGTTCTTC.

The gene calls are TRBV10-3 and TRBJ1-6, with D possibly being TRBD1 (5 bases). The length of the CDR3 is 15 residues. Per the germline V gene, CDR1 is ENHRY and CDR2 is SYGVKD. The germline V and J ends were trimmed by 3 bases and 9 bases, with 15 bases remaining between them. The CDR3 region has the DNA TGTGCCATCAGTGAAAGCCCGGGACTTAGTTCACCCCTCCACTTT. Its translation: CAISESPGLSSPLHF.

The V gene is TRBV6-5, the J gene TRBJ2-7; D ambiguous. Germline-derived CDR1 and CDR2 are MNHEY and SVGAGI. The length of the CDR3 is 11 residues. The V end lost 2 bases, the J end lost 4 bases, and 3 bases lay between the germline ends. The CDR3 loop reads CASSYAYEQYF. For the CDR3, the DNA is TGTGCCAGCAGTTACGCATACGAGCAGTACTTC.

In its sample, this clonotype was seen many times. The V call is TRBV5-6, the J call TRBJ1-2; D ambiguous. The CDR3 has 15 amino acids. Deletions cut 1 base from V and 4 bases from J, with 14 bases between. The germline gives CDR1 SGHDT, CDR2 YYEEEE. The CDR3 DNA is TGTGCCAGCAGCTTGTGGCGGGAGCCCTTCTATGGCTACACCTTC. Protein: CASSLWREPFYGYTF.

This chain joins TRBV28 and TRBJ2-7; D remains ambiguous. CDR1 is MDHEN and CDR2 is SYDVKM in the germline V gene. CDR3 length: 14 amino acids. V was cut by 3 bases and J by 5 bases, with 14 bases left in between. The CDR3 nucleotides are TGTGCCAGCAGTTTCAAAGACCGAAGCGACGAGCAGTACTTC. It is translated as CASSFKDRSDEQYF.

This clonotype has only one observation. The CDR3 end shows no conserved phenylalanine or tryptophan, and so a read error is likely. The V and J genes are TRBV15 and TRBJ1-4; a weak D match, TRBD1 (5 bases). CDR3 length: 13 amino acids. V was clipped by 3 bases and J by 5 bases, with 7 bases between them. Germline V gene lookup returns CDR1 LNHNV and CDR2 YYDKDF (reference sequence). The CDR3 region has the DNA TGTGCCACCAGCAGGCCAGGGAATGAAAAACTGTTTTCT. Protein product: CATSRPGNEKLFS.

A few counts support this clonotype. The chain joins TRBV7-9 to TRBJ2-7; 7 positions match TRBD1. V lost 6 bases to trimming and J lost 1 base; unmatched junction nucleotides: 3. This CDR3 has 13 residues. Germline CDR1 is SEHNR and CDR2 is FQNEAQ (reference sequence). The CDR3 DNA sequence: TGTGCCAGCAGTAAACAGGGGTCCTACGAGCAGTACTTC. This encodes CASSKQGSYEQYF.

This clonotype was seen at least ten times. The V gene is TRBV10-3, the J gene TRBJ2-5; 10 bases align to TRBD2. The CDR3 sequence is 17 residues long. Germline values: CDR1 ENHRY, CDR2 SYGVKD. V trimming: 3 bases; J trimming: 3 bases; junction bases outside the gene matches: 10. CDR3 residues: CAISELAGKDWEETQYF. As DNA, the CDR3 is TGTGCCATCAGTGAACTAGCGGGAAAAGATTGGGAAGAGACCCAGTACTTC.

Notes on this clonotype: Being one base from a much bigger clone, this may be a read error. The chain combines TRBV28 with TRBJ2-7; 7 bases fit TRBD2. The germline CDR1 and CDR2 sequences are MDHEN and SYDVKM. The CDR3 has 13 amino acids. V gave up 9 bases and J gave up 0 bases; unmatched junction bases: 5. CDR3: CARSGGSSYEQYF. In DNA form, the CDR3 reads TGTGCCAGGAGCGGCGGGAGCTCCTACGAGCAGTACTTC.

This clonotype was observed a single time. This CDR3 is missing its conserved last phenylalanine or tryptophan, likely due to a read error. The chain employs TRBV7-8 and TRBJ1-2, with 7 nucleotides matching TRBD1. The junction had 4 bases not matched to a gene; V was cut back by 1 base and J by 5 bases. CDR1 and CDR2 (germline): SGHVS, FQNEAQ. The CDR3 extends over 14 amino acids. CDR3 nucleotide sequence: TGTGCCAGCAGCTTAGAAAGGGGGCGGTATGGCTACACCCTC. Translation: CASSLERGRYGYTL.

This clonotype was counted ten times or more. The chain combines TRBV6-7 with TRBJ1-5; the D is unclear. TRBV6-7 is identified as an open reading frame with a role that is uncertain. The CDR3 is 16 residues long. Between the trimmed V and J ends, which lost 0 bases and 1 base, there was a span of 10 bases. For the CDR3, the DNA is TGTGCCAGCAGTTACTCTCGGAGGGTAAGCAATCAGCCCCAGCATTTT. Encoded protein: CASSYSRRVSNQPQHF.

This clonotype was counted ten times or more. The chain recombines TRBV19 with TRBJ2-3; weak D call: TRBD2 (5 bases). From germline, CDR1 is LNHDA and CDR2 SQIVND (reference sequence). Trimming took 5 bases from V and 6 from J, leaving 15 bases between them. The CDR3 contains 14 residues. CDR3 protein: CASSPGSRADTQYF. DNA for the CDR3: TGTGCCAGTAGTCCGGGGTCTCGCGCGGATACGCAGTATTTT. The full variable domain, in which reference TRBV19 and TRBJ2-3 provide the parts outside the CDR3, is DGGITQSPKYLFRKEGQNVTLSCEQNLNHDAMYWYRQDPGQGLRLIYYSQIVNDFQKGDIAEGYSVSREKKESFPLTVTSAQKNPTAFYLCASSPGSRADTQYFGPGTRLTVL.

The chain has TRBV6-4 and TRBJ1-5; no firm D call. The CDR3 is 16 amino acids. CDR1 is MRHNA and CDR2 is SNTAGT in the germline V gene. Trimming removed 4 bases from V and 1 base from J, with 14 bases in between. CDR3 DNA sequence: TGTGCCAGCAGTGGAGCGGGAGGGCCAAGCAATCAGCCCCAGCATTTT. It codes for CASSGAGGPSNQPQHF.

The chain combines TRBV2 with TRBJ2-3; 7 bases are shared with TRBD1. CDR1 and CDR2 (germline): SNHLY, FYNNEI. The CDR3 runs to 12 residues. CDR3 protein: CDTRQGTDTQYF. CDR3 in DNA: TGTGACACCCGACAGGGAACAGATACGCAGTATTTT.

V is TRBV25-1 and J is TRBJ2-5; 15 bases align to TRBD2. The CDR3 spans 19 residues. With V trimmed by 4 bases and J by 7 bases, 16 bases remained unmatched. Germline V gene sequence: CDR1 MGHDK, CDR2 SYGVNS. CDR3 bases: TGTGCCAGCAGTGTTCTGCCTGGACTAGCGGGAGGGACACGGTGGACCCAGTACTTC. It is translated as CASSVLPGLAGGTRWTQYF.

The chain is built from TRBV6-5 and TRBJ2-1; 14 bases align to TRBD2. With 7 bases clipped from V and 4 bases from J, the junction kept 9 bases outside the gene matches. Germline lookup yields CDR1 MNHEY and CDR2 SVGAGI. The CDR3 extends over 17 amino acids. CDR3 sequence: CASTSIGTSGRYNEQFF. The CDR3 DNA reads TGTGCCAGCACCTCGATTGGGACTAGCGGGAGATACAATGAGCAGTTCTTC.

On this clonotype itself: A much larger clone sits a single nucleotide away, making a read error possible. CDR3 in DNA: TGTGCCAGCAGTGCAACCTCTTACAATGAGCGGTTCTTC. Protein sequence: CASSATSYNERFF. This chain joins TRBV6-4 and TRBJ2-1, with D uncertain. Germline V gene data show CDR1 as MRHNA and CDR2 as SNTAGT. This CDR3 contains 13 residues.

The rearrangement uses TRBV6-1 and TRBJ2-1; D unclear. Germline V gene sequence: CDR1 MNHNS, CDR2 SASEGT. The CDR3 contains 14 residues. V lost 8 bases to trimming and J lost 7 bases, with 18 bases between them. This CDR3 reads CASRARPPSNEQFF. DNA for the CDR3: TGTGCCAGCCGGGCGAGGCCCCCCTCTAATGAGCAGTTCTTC.

This clonotype was observed many times. The rearrangement joins TRBV20-1 to TRBJ2-3, with a possible D match to TRBD2 (7 bases). The CDR3 runs to 13 residues. V was cut by 6 bases and J by 5 bases, with 15 bases left in between. The germline CDR1 and CDR2 sequences are DFQATT and SNEGSKA (reference sequence). The CDR3 reads CSAHGGAGDTQYF. Here the CDR3 DNA reads TGCAGTGCCCATGGGGGGGCCGGAGATACGCAGTATTTT.

As to this clonotype: This clone may be a read error of a much larger clone one base away. This chain joins TRBV7-9 and TRBJ2-1; unclear D gene. In germline, CDR1 is SEHNR, CDR2 FQNEAQ (reference sequence). V lost 2 bases and J 4 bases, leaving 15 bases between the germline ends. The CDR3 extends over 16 amino acids. The CDR3 protein is CASSLQLRPAYNEQFF. DNA of the CDR3: TGTGCCAGCAGCTTACAGTTGCGGCCGGCATACAATGAGCAGTTCTTC. Together with reference TRBV7-9 and TRBJ2-1, the CDR3 gives the full variable domain: DTGVSQNPRHKITKRGQNVTFRCDPISEHNRLYWYRQTLGQGPEFLTYFQNEAQLEKSRLLSDRFSAERPKGSFSTLEIQRTEQGDSAMYLCASSLQLRPAYNEQFFGPGTRLTVL.

This clonotype was recorded many times. The J gene is TRBJ1-5, the V gene TRBV12-3 or TRBV12-4; 7 bases agree with TRBD1. This CDR3 spans 13 amino acids. After removal of 3 bases from V and 6 bases from J, the junction contained 2 bases not matched to a gene. The CDR3 region has the DNA TGTGCCAGCAGTTTGACAGGGCGTCAGCCCCAGCATTTT. Translation gives CASSLTGRQPQHF.

This clonotype has ten or more counts. The chain is built from TRBV15 and TRBJ2-7; 10 positions match TRBD2. This CDR3 spans 16 amino acids. Germline-derived CDR1 and CDR2 are LNHNV and YYDKDF (reference sequence). After removal of 3 bases from V and 2 bases from J, the junction contained 7 bases not matched to a gene. The CDR3 nucleotides read TGTGCCACCAGCAGGGAGATAGCGGGAGGACCCTACGAGCAGTACTTC. It specifies CATSREIAGGPYEQYF.